One and the same sample provided the 28 T cell receptor beta chains below, sequenced in a study of blood T cell repertoires in COVID-19. Clones were sequenced by immunoSEQ multiplex PCR, and TCRdb holds only the in-frame ones, with some missing. The table shows more than 150,000 clones, with 60% to 80% occurring only once. Sequenced input: PBMCs or T cells enriched from blood (not recorded which). The receptors derive from a man aged 55 to 70 who had been exposed to COVID-19.

V is TRBV7-9 and J is TRBJ2-3; D unresolved. Germline CDR1 reads SEHNR; CDR2 reads FQNEAQ (reference sequence). The CDR3 consists of 11 residues. The V end lost 5 bases, the J end lost 3 bases, and 3 bases lay between the germline ends. CDR3 in amino acids: CASSHTDTQYF. The CDR3 DNA follows: TGTGCCAGCAGCCATACAGATACGCAGTATTTT.

The V call is TRBV3-1 (or the pseudogene TRBV3-2), the J call TRBJ2-1, with 9 bases matching TRBD2. Germline lookup yields CDR1 LGHDT and CDR2 YNNKEL (reference sequence). The CDR3 is 17 amino acids. V gave up 3 bases and J gave up 6 bases; unmatched junction bases: 12. The CDR3, as DNA: TGTGCCAGCAGCCACCCCGGACTGGCGGGAGGGGGCAATGAGCAGTTCTTC. Translating gives CASSHPGLAGGGNEQFF.

This clone showed up just a few times. This rearrangement joins TRBV25-1 to TRBJ1-4, with D possibly being TRBD1 (6 bases). Germline CDR1 MGHDK, CDR2 SYGVNS. The V gene lost 7 bases and the J gene lost 7 bases, with 16 bases spanning the gap. The CDR3 sequence is 14 residues long. CDR3 residues: CASNAQGRAEKLFF. CDR3 nucleotides: TGTGCCAGCAATGCACAGGGCAGGGCTGAAAAACTGTTTTTT.

The chain is built from TRBV10-1 and TRBJ2-7; 8 nucleotides align to TRBD2. V lost 5 bases to trimming and J lost 0 bases; unmatched junction nucleotides: 6. The CDR3 has 15 residues. Germline CDR1 and CDR2: WNHNN and SYGVQD (reference sequence). The CDR3 bases are TGCGCCAGCAGTCGAAGCGGGGGTCCCTCCTACGAGCAGTACTTC. This sequence encodes CASSRSGGPSYEQYF.

The genes are TRBV30 and TRBJ1-6, with 9 bases matching TRBD1. The CDR3 has 16 residues. V lost 3 bases, J lost 7 bases, and 10 bases stayed unmatched. Germline-derived CDR1 and CDR2 are GTSNPN and SVGIG (reference sequence). CDR3: CAWSLNTGGGNSPLHF. In nucleotides, the CDR3 is TGTGCCTGGAGCCTTAACACAGGGGGCGGGAATTCACCCCTCCACTTT.

This chain joins TRBV6-4 and TRBJ2-1; 9 bases are shared with TRBD2. The CDR3 has 14 residues. V lost 2 bases to trimming and J lost 9 bases; unmatched junction nucleotides: 5. Germline V gives CDR1 MRHNA, CDR2 SNTAGT. The chain's CDR3 is CASSDRSSGSEQFF. In DNA form, the CDR3 reads TGTGCCAGCAGTGACCGAAGTAGCGGGAGTGAGCAGTTCTTC.

The gene calls are TRBV28 and TRBJ1-3, with 9 bases lining up with TRBD1. V trimming: 3 bases; J trimming: 10 bases; junction bases outside the gene matches: 7. The CDR3 runs to 14 residues. Germline CDR1 is MDHEN and CDR2 is SYDVKM. In nucleotides, the CDR3 is TGTGCCAGCAGTTTTCGGGACAGGGAAGAGACCATATATTTT. Translating gives CASSFRDREETIYF.

This clone is medium-sized by share. This rearrangement joins TRBV2 to TRBJ2-7; D unresolved. Germline V gene sequence: CDR1 SNHLY, CDR2 FYNNEI. Trimming stripped 8 bases from V and 1 base from J, with 9 bases between. The CDR3 has 12 amino acids. CDR3 residues: CASFADSYEQYF. CDR3 in DNA: TGTGCCAGCTTCGCGGATTCCTACGAGCAGTACTTC.

This clone was picked up a small number of times. V and J are TRBV5-5 and TRBJ1-2; D is undetermined. V gave up 1 base and J gave up 4 bases, with 11 bases separating them. The CDR3 spans 14 residues. Germline-derived CDR1 and CDR2 are SGHKS and YYEKEE (reference sequence). This CDR3 reads CASSLSAQIYGYTF. The CDR3 coding sequence is TGTGCCAGCAGCTTGAGTGCCCAGATCTATGGCTACACCTTC.

The chain joins TRBV4-3 to TRBJ2-3; 9 bases match TRBD1. The V and J ends lost 4 bases and 3 bases, in that order; junction bases with no gene match: 5. Germline V gene sequence: CDR1 LGHNA, CDR2 YSLEER. The CDR3 sequence is 15 residues long. Here the CDR3 DNA reads TGCGCCAGCAGCCCGGGACAGGGTTTGACAGATACGCAGTATTTT. Amino acids: CASSPGQGLTDTQYF.

J is TRBJ1-3 and V is TRBV30; no clear D. The ends were cut back, 2 bases at V and 5 bases at J, with 25 bases in the middle. The CDR3 sequence is 18 residues long. CDR1 is GTSNPN, CDR2 SVGIG, per germline (reference sequence). The CDR3 loop reads CAWSKREPGSRVRNTIYF. CDR3 coding DNA: TGTGCCTGGAGTAAACGTGAACCCGGGTCCCGAGTTAGAAACACCATATATTTT.

The V gene is TRBV6-5, the J gene TRBJ1-6; 8 positions agree with TRBD1. The V segment lost 6 bases and the J segment 8 bases; nucleotides outside the gene matches: 9. Germline CDR1 reads MNHEY; CDR2 reads SVGAGI. The CDR3 sequence is 15 residues long. The CDR3 region is CASRGQGAVHSPLHF. As DNA, the CDR3 is TGTGCCAGCAGAGGGCAGGGGGCTGTACATTCACCCCTCCACTTT.

This chain joins TRBV6-5 and TRBJ2-2, with 7 nucleotides matching TRBD1. Per germline, CDR1 MNHEY and CDR2 SVGAGI. V gave up 4 bases and J gave up 10 bases; unmatched junction bases: 6. This CDR3 has 13 amino acids. CDR3 sequence (DNA): TGTGCCAGCAGTTCCCCGACAGGGTCGGAGCTGTTTTTT. Translating it yields CASSSPTGSELFF.

V and J are TRBV19 and TRBJ2-2, with D hard to call. The germline CDR1 and CDR2 sequences are LNHDA and SQIVND (reference sequence). V lost 3 bases and J lost 1, with 6 bases in between. The CDR3 consists of 14 residues. In nucleotides, the CDR3 is TGTGCCAGTAGTATCCCGGGGAACACCGGGGAGCTGTTTTTT. Translated, it gives CASSIPGNTGELFF.

This clone was detected a few times. The J gene is TRBJ2-7, the V gene TRBV11-2; maybe TRBD1 (6 bases). The V and J ends lost 1 base and 0 bases respectively, with 16 bases between them. The CDR3 length is 17 residues. Germline lookup yields CDR1 SGHAT and CDR2 FQNNGV. The CDR3 DNA follows: TGTGCCAGCAGCTTAGCCACTACAGGGATTAGCTCCTACGAGCAGTACTTC. It translates to CASSLATTGISSYEQYF.

CDR3 in amino acids: CASSPVAQAYEQYF. The CDR3 region has the DNA TGCGCCAGCAGCCCCGTGGCTCAAGCCTACGAGCAGTACTTC. The chain couples TRBV5-1 to TRBJ2-7; D is unresolved. The CDR3 runs to 14 residues. Trimming cost V 4 bases and J 2 bases, with 13 bases left between them. The germline gives CDR1 SGHRS, CDR2 YFSETQ.

With regard to this clone: Other nucleotide sequences from this sample produce the same CDR3. The V call is TRBV11-3, the J call TRBJ1-3, with 9 bases fitting TRBD1. Germline V gene sequence: CDR1 SGHNT, CDR2 YENEEA. The CDR3 runs 15 residues. V lost 5 bases and J lost 4; bases outside the gene matches: 6. The CDR3 here is CASSPGQGPGNTIYF. In DNA form, the CDR3 reads TGTGCCAGCAGCCCCGGACAGGGGCCAGGAAACACCATATATTTT. Using reference TRBV11-3 and TRBJ1-3 for the parts outside the CDR3, the full variable domain is EAGVVQSPRYKIIEKKQPVAFWCNPISGHNTLYWYLQNLGQGPELLIRYENEEAVDDSQLPKDRFSAERLKGVDSTLKIQPAELGDSAVYLCASSPGQGPGNTIYFGEGSWLTVV.

This clone appeared many times. The rearrangement links TRBV5-1 to TRBJ2-5; a weak D match, TRBD1 (5 bases). CDR1 and CDR2 (germline): SGHRS, YFSETQ. CDR3 length: 15 amino acids. The V end was cut by 6 bases, the J end by 5 bases, with 20 bases between. Here the CDR3 DNA reads TGCGCCAGCACCCCATCTGCAGGGTCTGGGGAGACCCAGTACTTC. Residues: CASTPSAGSGETQYF.

The chain joins TRBV10-1 to TRBJ2-7; D might be TRBD2 (6 bases). V lost 2 bases and J lost 3, with 20 bases in between. This CDR3 is built from 17 residues. Per the germline V gene, CDR1 is WNHNN and CDR2 is SYGVQD (reference sequence). This chain's CDR3 is CASSEISWRGNYYEQYF. For the CDR3, the DNA is TGCGCCAGCAGTGAGATATCCTGGCGGGGTAATTACTACGAGCAGTACTTC.

The chain recombines TRBV27 with TRBJ1-2; D is undetermined. Germline CDR1 and CDR2: MNHEY and SMNVEV (reference sequence). The V end lost 3 bases, the J end lost 4 bases, and 15 bases lay between the germline ends. The CDR3 sequence is 15 residues long. CDR3 sequence (DNA): TGTGCCAGCAGTTTTAGCAGAACATACCCCTATGGCTACACCTTC. Amino acid sequence: CASSFSRTYPYGYTF.

V gene TRBV7-3 combines with J gene TRBJ2-2, with 10 bases aligning to TRBD2. Germline CDR1 is SGHTA and CDR2 is FQGTGA. With V trimmed by 1 base and J by 7 bases, 6 bases remained unmatched. The CDR3 is made up of 16 amino acids. CDR3 protein: CASSLSSGRDSGELFF. DNA for the CDR3: TGTGCCAGCAGCTTAAGCAGCGGGAGGGATAGCGGGGAGCTGTTTTTT.

The sample holds a few counts of this clone. This chain uses TRBV30 with TRBJ2-5, with 12 positions matching TRBD1. The CDR3 consists of 15 residues. CDR1 is GTSNPN, CDR2 SVGIG, per germline (reference sequence). Germline trimming cut 5 bases from V and 6 bases from J; bases unmatched to any gene: 10. The CDR3 nucleotides are TGTGCCTGGCGAAAAGGGACAGGGGGCGGGAAGACCCAGTACTTC. Translated: CAWRKGTGGGKTQYF.

V is TRBV4-3 and J is TRBJ2-7; D is uncertain. In germline, CDR1 is LGHNA, CDR2 YSLEER. V lost 1 base and J 2 bases, leaving 15 bases between the germline ends. The CDR3 is 16 residues long. CDR3 nucleotide sequence: TGCGCCAGCAGCCAAGGGGTGACTGGAATTACCTACGAGCAGTACTTC. It is translated as CASSQGVTGITYEQYF.

V and J are TRBV29-1 and TRBJ2-7, with TRBD2 matching 7 bases. The V gene's germline CDR1 is SQVTM and CDR2 ANQGSEA. The J segment lost 7 bases and the V segment lost 3 bases, leaving 12 bases of the junction unmatched. This CDR3 region has 14 residues. CDR3: CSVDYREDSGEQYF. Here the CDR3 DNA reads TGCAGCGTTGATTACCGGGAGGATTCGGGGGAGCAGTACTTC.

The V call is TRBV7-6, the J call TRBJ2-1, with 14 nucleotides matching TRBD2. The germline CDR1 and CDR2 sequences are SGHVS and FNYEAQ. Trimming took 7 bases from V and 10 from J; bases not matched to a gene: 9. The CDR3 has 15 residues. CDR3 bases: TGTGCCAGCACCCGACTAGCGGGAGGGCCGGGGGAGCAGTTCTTC. It encodes CASTRLAGGPGEQFF.

This sequence joins TRBV11-2 and TRBJ2-3, with a weak D call TRBD2 (5 bases). Germline CDR1 reads SGHAT; CDR2 reads FQNNGV. This CDR3 is 13 amino acids long. V was cut by 8 bases and J by 4 bases, with 13 bases left in between. CDR3 residues: CASFERLSDTQYF. The CDR3 nucleotides are TGTGCCAGCTTTGAGCGGTTATCAGATACGCAGTATTTT.

The chain couples TRBV2 to TRBJ2-3, with 11 bases matching TRBD1. CDR1 and CDR2 (germline): SNHLY, FYNNEI. Trimming cost V 7 bases and J 6 bases; bases outside gene matches: 6. This CDR3 has 14 residues. The CDR3 DNA reads TGTGCCAGCAACCTGGACAGGGGGCCTGATACGCAGTATTTT. Translation gives CASNLDRGPDTQYF.

The J gene is TRBJ1-4, the V gene TRBV5-1; a weak D match, TRBD1 (5 bases). Germline CDR1 is SGHRS and CDR2 is YFSETQ. V gave up 0 bases and J gave up 6 bases, with 6 bases separating them. The CDR3 is 13 residues long. CDR3 nucleotides: TGCGCCAGCAGCTTGGTAGGGGATGAAAAACTGTTTTTT. Translating it yields CASSLVGDEKLFF.